These T cell receptor beta chains were read from a single sample in a study of human T cells and chemical hapten exposure. One entry per CDR3 protein results from TCRdb running MiXCR on the RACE reads. The table records 300,000 to 450,000 distinct CDR3 sequences, 4.5% to 6% of them present only once. The source material was whole blood, sampled in connection with sensitization to the hapten diphenylcyclopropenone (DPC). The source of these receptors is a woman aged 50 to 65 with alopecia areata. Some clones in this sample may be carry-over from other donors' samples. The CDR3 runs from the conserved cysteine through the conserved F or W. D genes are given only for firm matches. For some rows the clone size is stated as once, few or many, or as a class when expanded; others skip it.

-,TRBJ1-3,16,few,TRBV4-3,CASSQDRGGPGNTIYF,TGCGCCAGCAGCCAAGATAGAGGGGGGCCGGGAAACACCATATATTTT
-,TRBJ2-7,14,many,TRBV28,CASSWSTGIHEQYF,TGTGCCAGCAGTTGGTCGACAGGAATCCACGAGCAGTACTTC
TRBD1,TRBJ2-3,11,few,TRBV12-3/TRBV12-4,CASRKTGRQYF,TGTGCCAGCAGGAAGACAGGGCGGCAGTATTTT
TRBD2,TRBJ2-3,21,many,TRBV6-5,CASSYPHFSGTSGVSTDTQYF,TGTGCCAGCAGTTACCCACACTTCTCCGGGACTAGCGGGGTTAGCACAGATACGCAGTATTTT
TRBD1,TRBJ1-2,13,many,TRBV29-1,CSVETGVNYGYTF,TGCAGCGTTGAAACAGGGGTCAACTATGGCTACACCTTC
-,TRBJ1-1,13,many,TRBV27,CASTLRGGTEAFF,TGTGCCAGCACCCTACGGGGAGGTACTGAAGCTTTCTTT
-,TRBJ1-4,14,few,TRBV6-1,CASRQTATNEKLFF,TGTGCCAGCAGGCAGACAGCAACTAATGAAAAACTGTTTTTT
-,TRBJ1-2,14,few,TRBV2,CASSEALRGGGYTF,TGTGCCAGCAGTGAAGCGCTGAGAGGTGGTGGCTACACCTTC
-,TRBJ1-1,13,-,TRBV6-2/TRBV6-3,CASSWKLNTEAFF,TGTGCCAGCAGTTGGAAGTTGAACACTGAAGCTTTCTTT
-,TRBJ1-2,15,many,TRBV27,CASSLGGQGAYGYTF,TGTGCCAGCAGTTTAGGTGGCCAGGGAGCCTATGGCTACACCTTC
-,TRBJ1-5,15,many,TRBV3-1,CASSPLVGANQPQHF,TGTGCCAGCAGCCCTTTGGTAGGGGCCAATCAGCCCCAGCATTTT
-,TRBJ2-1,16,few,TRBV5-1,CASSPDGPSSYNEQFF,TGCGCCAGCAGCCCGGACGGGCCGAGCTCCTACAATGAGCAGTTCTTC